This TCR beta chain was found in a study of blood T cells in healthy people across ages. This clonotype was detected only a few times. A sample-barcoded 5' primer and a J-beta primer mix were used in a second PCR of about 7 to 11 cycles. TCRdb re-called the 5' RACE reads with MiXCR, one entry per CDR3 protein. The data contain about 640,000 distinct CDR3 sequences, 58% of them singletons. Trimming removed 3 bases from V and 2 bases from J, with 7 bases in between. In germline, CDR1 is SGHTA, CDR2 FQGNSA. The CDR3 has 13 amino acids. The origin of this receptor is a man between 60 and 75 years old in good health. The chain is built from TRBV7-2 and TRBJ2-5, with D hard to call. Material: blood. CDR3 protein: CASSFNGQETQYF. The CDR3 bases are TGTGCCAGCAGCTTCAACGGACAAGAGACCCAGTACTTC.